The 12 T cell receptor beta chains below come from one sample, sequenced in a study of blood T cells in healthy people across ages. A J-beta primer mix and a sample-barcoded 5' primer were used in a second PCR of about 6 to 12 cycles. Via MiXCR, TCRdb re-called the 5' RACE reads, giving one row per CDR3 protein. The sample consists of 750,000 to 950,000 distinct CDR3 sequences, 25% to 30% of them appearing once. The same data also contributed to another study, on T cells of mothers and their children.

Sequenced sample: blood. All receptors come from a woman between 40 and 50 years old in good health.

This clonotype was picked up many times. V is TRBV7-9 and J is TRBJ2-1, with unresolved D. The CDR3 runs to 12 residues. Trimming left V 5 bases short and J 6 bases short, with 8 bases between. The germline V gene encodes CDR1 SEHNR and CDR2 FQNEAQ (reference sequence). The CDR3 protein is CASSSQSNEQFF. CDR3 in DNA: TGTGCCAGCAGCAGCCAGTCCAATGAGCAGTTCTTC.

The chain links TRBV7-3 to TRBJ2-1; 9 bases align to TRBD1. With V trimmed by 5 bases and J by 8 bases, 7 bases remained unmatched. The length of the CDR3 is 14 residues. Looked up from germline, CDR1 is SGHTA and CDR2 is FQGTGA. CDR3 protein: CASSVDRGVDEQFF. In DNA, the CDR3 is TGTGCCAGCAGCGTGGACAGGGGAGTGGATGAGCAGTTCTTC. Filled out from reference TRBV7-3 and TRBJ2-1, the complete variable domain reads GAGVSQTPSNKVTEKGKYVELRCDPISGHTALYWYRQSLGQGPEFLIYFQGTGAADDSGLPNDRFFAVRPEGSVSTLKIQRTERGDSAVYLCASSVDRGVDEQFFGPGTRLTVL.

This clonotype was counted between two and nine times. The chain joins TRBV7-2 to TRBJ1-4, with 7 bases lining up with TRBD1. The V gene end was trimmed by 1 base and the J gene end by 0 bases; junction bases not matched to a gene: 5. The CDR3 loop spans 17 amino acids. Germline V gene data show CDR1 as SGHTA and CDR2 as FQGNSA. The CDR3 DNA reads TGTGCCAGCAGCTTAGGTCAGGGGGGCGCAACTAATGAAAAACTGTTTTTT. This gives the protein CASSLGQGGATNEKLFF.

The chain combines TRBV20-1 with TRBJ1-2; D might be TRBD1 (5 bases). This CDR3 spans 16 amino acids. Germline V CDR1 and CDR2: DFQATT, SNEGSKA (reference sequence). The V and J ends lost 4 bases and 0 bases respectively, with 18 bases between them. CDR3 DNA sequence: TGCAGTGCTACAGGGTCGACGCCGTGGGCTAACTATGGCTACACCTTC. It codes for CSATGSTPWANYGYTF.

The J gene is TRBJ2-1, the V gene TRBV7-8; D may be TRBD2 (7 bases). Germline V gives CDR1 SGHVS, CDR2 FQNEAQ. Between the trimmed V and J ends, which lost 4 bases and 7 bases, there was a span of 20 bases. This CDR3 is built from 16 residues. CDR3 DNA sequence: TGTGCCAGCAGCTCTCTTCGCGGGGGCTTCGGTAATGAGCAGTTCTTC. Translation gives CASSSLRGGFGNEQFF.

This clonotype turned up a few times. The chain carries TRBV7-2 and TRBJ1-6, with 9 bases aligning to TRBD1. The germline gives CDR1 SGHTA, CDR2 FQGNSA. The CDR3 has 15 amino acids. The J segment lost 9 bases and the V segment lost 3 bases, leaving 6 bases of the junction unmatched. The CDR3 sequence is CASSLSGQGSSPLHF. For the CDR3, the DNA is TGTGCCAGCAGCTTGAGTGGACAGGGGAGTTCACCCCTCCACTTT.

The genes are TRBV7-3 and TRBJ2-5, with 8 bases matching TRBD1. V was clipped by 6 bases and J by 11 bases; unmatched bases: 17. Looked up from germline, CDR1 is SGHTA and CDR2 is FQGTGA. The CDR3 runs to 15 residues. For the CDR3, the DNA is TGTGCCAGCAGAGTCGCAGGGGGCGGAATGTATGAGCAGTACTTC. Its protein is CASRVAGGGMYEQYF.

V gene TRBV12-3 or TRBV12-4 combines with J gene TRBJ1-5; TRBD1 might be the D (6 bases). Deletions cut 5 bases from V and 3 bases from J, with 11 bases between. The CDR3 has 14 residues. Here the CDR3 reads CASSPRQDNQPQHF. The CDR3 DNA follows: TGTGCCAGCAGTCCCCGACAGGACAATCAGCCCCAGCATTTT.

This clonotype was detected a few times. The V and J genes are TRBV7-2 and TRBJ2-5; 11 bases fit TRBD1. Per germline, CDR1 SGHTA and CDR2 FQGNSA. This CDR3 comprises 14 residues. The V segment lost 0 bases and the J segment 9 bases; nucleotides outside the gene matches: 3. This chain's CDR3 is CASSLAGQGEAQYF. In nucleotides, the CDR3 is TGTGCCAGCAGCTTAGCGGGACAGGGGGAGGCCCAGTACTTC.

V gene TRBV7-2 combines with J gene TRBJ2-3; TRBD1 matches 7 bases. Germline lookup yields CDR1 SGHTA and CDR2 FQGNSA. The CDR3 runs 16 residues. Trimming cost V 4 bases and J 1 base; bases outside gene matches: 8. CDR3 sequence: CASSSLTGTGTDTQYF. The CDR3 nucleotides read TGTGCCAGCAGCTCCTTAACCGGGACAGGCACAGATACGCAGTATTTT.

This clonotype turned up a few times. The chain combines TRBV20-1 with TRBJ2-2; 7 bases are a match to TRBD1. The V gene's germline CDR1 is DFQATT and CDR2 SNEGSKA (reference sequence). CDR3 length: 11 amino acids. The junction had 1 base not matched to a gene; V was cut back by 5 bases and J by 7 bases. CDR3: CSAWTGGELFF. The CDR3 bases are TGCAGTGCTTGGACAGGCGGGGAGCTGTTTTTT.

The chain links TRBV6-2 or TRBV6-3 to TRBJ1-5, with D perhaps TRBD1 (5 bases). V was shortened by 7 bases and J by 5 bases, with 12 bases between the two germline ends. From germline, CDR1 is MNHEY and CDR2 SVGEGT. CDR3 length: 13 amino acids. The CDR3 sequence is CASKKGRDQPQHF. CDR3 coding DNA: TGTGCCAGCAAAAAGGGGCGAGATCAGCCCCAGCATTTT.